These T cell receptor beta chains were read from a single sample in a study of blood T cell repertoires in COVID-19. Measured with immunoSEQ multiplex PCR; TCRdb has only the in-frame clones, and not every one. The data hold 70,000 to 95,000 clones, with 70% to 90% observed a single time. Specimen: peripheral blood. The receptors were gathered from a woman of 80 years or more with active COVID-19. The CDR3 runs from the conserved cysteine through the conserved F or W. The D gene is left open where the match is weak. Clone sizes are given selectively: once, few, many, or a class where the clone is expanded.

TRBV18	NA	TRBJ1-3	TRBD1	CASSRSTGEGTGNTIYF	TGTGCCAGCTCACGGTCTACAGGGGAAGGAACTGGAAACACCATATATTTT
TRBV7-9	few	TRBJ1-1	NA	CASSLATGGDTEAFF	TGTGCCAGCAGCTTAGCTACGGGAGGTGACACTGAAGCTTTCTTT
TRBV20-1	NA	TRBJ1-2	NA	CSARPPYTF	TGCAGTGCTAGACCTCCTTACACCTTC
TRBV24-1	NA	TRBJ2-2	TRBD1	CATSDFTYRQGGTGELFF	TGTGCCACCAGTGATTTCACCTACCGACAGGGGGGAACCGGGGAGCTGTTTTTT
TRBV3-1/TRBV3-2	NA	TRBJ2-1	TRBD1	CASSRTGGRYNEQFF	TGTGCCAGCAGCCGAACAGGGGGCAGATACAATGAGCAGTTCTTC
TRBV3-1/TRBV3-2	NA	TRBJ2-1	NA	CASSQASVEQFF	TGTGCCAGCAGCCAAGCCAGCGTCGAGCAGTTCTTC
TRBV19	NA	TRBJ1-5	NA	CASNQNRVAQPQHF	TGTGCCAGTAATCAAAACAGGGTTGCTCAGCCCCAGCATTTT
TRBV11-2	NA	TRBJ2-1	NA	CASSFGFRVDEQFF	TGTGCCAGCAGCTTCGGGTTCAGGGTGGATGAGCAGTTCTTC
TRBV7-9	NA	TRBJ2-3	NA	CASSLRGAAADTQYF	TGTGCCAGCAGCTTAAGAGGAGCGGCGGCAGATACGCAGTATTTT
TRBV11-3	NA	TRBJ2-5	NA	CASSLDTGETQYF	TGTGCCAGCAGCCTGGACACTGGAGAGACCCAGTACTTC
TRBV5-1	NA	TRBJ2-1	TRBD2	CASSRGAGEAHNEQFF	TGCGCCAGCAGCCGTGGAGCGGGAGAGGCCCACAATGAGCAGTTCTTC
TRBV5-1	NA	TRBJ2-7	TRBD1	CASSDGRQGARHEQYF	TGCGCCAGCAGCGACGGGCGACAGGGGGCGCGACACGAGCAGTACTTC
TRBV7-2	NA	TRBJ2-5	NA	CASSLGHLQETQYF	TGTGCCAGCAGCTTAGGACATCTCCAAGAGACCCAGTACTTC
TRBV6-5	NA	TRBJ1-2	TRBD1	CASIDRGSYGYTF	TGTGCCAGCATCGACAGGGGAAGCTATGGCTACACCTTC
TRBV7-2	once	TRBJ1-6	NA	CASSPDGGAHGRPLHF	TGTGCCAGCAGCCCCGATGGGGGGGCGCACGGTCGCCCCCTCCACTTT
TRBV27	NA	TRBJ2-3	NA	CASSFWRTSTDTQYF	TGTGCCAGCAGTTTTTGGCGGACTAGCACAGATACGCAGTATTTT
TRBV12-3/TRBV12-4	NA	TRBJ2-1	TRBD1	CASREGQGFSIF	TGTGCCAGCAGAGAGGGACAGGGGTTTTCGATCTTC
TRBV4-2	NA	TRBJ2-3	TRBD2	CASSQKLAGGSDTQYF	TGTGCCAGCAGCCAAAAACTAGCGGGCGGTTCGGATACGCAGTATTTT
TRBV6-2/TRBV6-3	NA	TRBJ2-1	NA	CASSPPGQNNEQFF	TGTGCCAGCAGCCCTCCGGGACAAAACAATGAGCAGTTCTTC
TRBV11-2	NA	TRBJ2-5	TRBD2	CASSSSGRAETQYF	TGTGCCAGCAGTTCTAGCGGGAGGGCTGAGACCCAGTACTTC
TRBV28	NA	TRBJ2-6	NA	CASSFSGANVLTF	TGTGCCAGCAGCTTCTCTGGGGCCAACGTCCTGACTTTC
TRBV5-4	NA	TRBJ2-2	TRBD2	CASSFKGLAGSTGELFF	TGTGCCAGCAGCTTTAAGGGACTAGCGGGTTCCACCGGGGAGCTGTTTTTT
TRBV7-9	NA	TRBJ2-7	TRBD2	CASSLAGGGIGYEQYF	TGTGCCAGCAGCTTAGCGGGCGGGGGGATAGGATACGAGCAGTACTTC
TRBV12-5	once	TRBJ2-2	TRBD2	CASGLGLAGDGELFF	TGTGCTAGTGGTTTGGGACTAGCGGGAGACGGGGAGCTGTTTTTT
TRBV5-5	once	TRBJ2-7	TRBD1	CASSLGPGQGLYEQYF	TGTGCCAGCAGCTTGGGTCCGGGACAGGGACTCTACGAGCAGTACTTC
TRBV10-3	NA	TRBJ2-1	TRBD2	CAISELGSPGGQFF	TGTGCCATCAGTGAGTTGGGGTCCCCGGGAGGACAGTTCTTC
TRBV18	NA	TRBJ2-5	TRBD2	CASESQRASGGQETQYF	TGTGCCAGCGAATCACAACGGGCTAGCGGGGGCCAAGAGACCCAGTACTTC
TRBV2	NA	TRBJ1-4	NA	CASTQESATNEKLFF	TGTGCCAGCACTCAGGAAAGTGCAACTAATGAAAAACTGTTTTTT
TRBV28	NA	TRBJ2-2	TRBD2	CASSNLAGGSTGELFF	TGTGCCAGCAGTAACCTAGCGGGAGGTTCCACCGGGGAGCTGTTTTTT
TRBV5-6	NA	TRBJ2-1	NA	CASSFLLNEQFF	TGTGCCAGCAGCTTCCTCCTCAATGAGCAGTTCTTC
TRBV18	once	TRBJ2-7	NA	CASSPGLITYEQYF	TGTGCCAGCTCACCTGGACTGATCACCTACGAGCAGTACTTC
TRBV6-6	NA	TRBJ2-3	NA	CASSYSLRGDTQYF	TGTGCCAGCAGTTATTCCCTGAGAGGGGATACGCAGTATTTT
TRBV28	NA	TRBJ1-3	NA	CASSTLDTSSGNTIYF	TGTGCCAGCAGCACACTCGACACAAGCTCTGGAAACACCATATATTTT